This entry describes one T cell receptor beta chain. Its matching antigen is unknown. The data were produced by immunoSEQ multiplex PCR, yet TCRdb's version contains in-frame clones alone and is incomplete. There are roughly 150,000 clones in the sample; approximately 94% occur only once, and roughly 4.9% lies in the top ten. V trimming: 11 bases; J trimming: 3 bases; junction bases outside the gene matches: 4. This CDR3 region has 13 residues. Germline V gives CDR1 SEHNR, CDR2 FQNEAQ (reference sequence). This sample was included in a study of T cell responses to AZD1222 COVID-19 vaccine. Overall study context: Analysis merged second doses at about 4 or about 12 weeks.

Study findings and constraints: Clonal diversity was possibly underestimated, and white British individuals and females predominated among donors.

The chain couples TRBV7-9 to TRBJ2-7; 13 bases align to TRBD2. This specimen was peripheral blood, taken on day 0 of AZD1222 vaccination. This TCR was recovered from an adult in good health. The CDR3 loop reads CAGGLAGNYEQYF. The CDR3 DNA follows: TGTGCCGGGGGACTAGCGGGAAACTACGAGCAGTACTTC.